This T cell receptor (beta chain) was sequenced for a study of Graves' ophthalmopathy and Graves' hyperthyroidism (dated by TCRdb to the late 2010s). Broadly, across the study: Peripheral blood was collected at initial diagnosis, prior to any treatment. To tell Graves' ophthalmopathy apart from Graves' hyperthyroidism, and to predict which patients would progress to ophthalmopathy, the study relied on TCR beta repertoire signatures. In total, approximately 130 blood samples were TCR-sequenced: 40 to 45 ophthalmopathy, some 80 hyperthyroidism and around 17 hyperthyroidism-to-ophthalmopathy patients. To explore V-J signatures that distinguish ophthalmopathy from hyperthyroidism, a discovery set of more than 90 patients was enrolled, made up of 40 to 45 with ophthalmopathy and 57 with stable hyperthyroidism. For independent validation, a separate cohort was made up of some 19 hyperthyroidism patients plus 17 patients who later progressed from hyperthyroidism to ophthalmopathy. In roughly 6 hyperthyroidism patients, T-cell repertoires of thyroid tissue and blood were compared. Following sampling, methimazole starting at 30 mg daily was administered to hyperthyroidism patients, and high-dose intravenous methylprednisolone was administered to ophthalmopathy patients. Study-wide findings and limitations: In validation, the model predicted ophthalmopathy progression with about 71% sensitivity and roughly 72% specificity; roughly 11 predicted patients were CT-confirmed with GO in a median of 6.5 months. Sample size was not statistically predetermined, and group allocation was not concealed from the investigators. Most expanded thyroid clonotypes with a frequency above 0.001 also appeared in blood, which suggests that blood repertoires may reflect the immune response in the thyroid. In cross-validation, the 13-signature model distinguished ophthalmopathy from stable hyperthyroidism with 87.88% sensitivity and about 81% specificity, while in the test set the corresponding values were about 80% and 75%.

The CDR3, cysteine through phenylalanine, is 15 amino acids long. Only CDR3 DNA remains: 45 bases, in frame from the first base. Trimming at the junction amounts to 4 bases on V and 2 bases on J, and the germline ends lie 15 bases apart. CDR1 and CDR2, per the germline V gene, are MGHDK and SYGVNS. The ophthalmopathy patients had moderately to severely active disease, with a Clinical Activity Score of 3 or higher, a NOSPECS grade of 4 or higher, and a disease duration of less than 3 months. Patients were excluded if they had other autoimmune diseases, uncontrolled infections, pregnancy or lactation. Diagnosis was based on clinical symptoms, serum thyroxine, TRAb, thyroid ultrasound and orbital computed tomography. PBMCs were isolated from about 10 ml of fresh peripheral blood by Ficoll-Paque density gradient centrifugation. Total RNA was extracted with Trizol reagent and quality-checked on an Agilent 2100 Bioanalyzer.

For repertoire sequencing, TCR beta CDR3 regions were amplified from RNA transcripts. HTBI primers and the Qiagen OneStep RT-PCR kit were used in a first-round RT-PCR, which was followed by a second-round multiplex PCR, size selection and purification. The libraries underwent paired-end sequencing with 100 bp reads on an Illumina HiSeq2000. Turning to the authors' computational methods: Reads were processed with SOAPnuke, discarding reads with adapters, uncalled bases, mean Phred below 15, or no exact constant-primer or identifier match. COPE v1.2.5 was used to merge the high-quality paired reads. Unique nucleotide sequences were defined as clonotypes and aligned to IMGT TRB V, D and J references using MiTCR v1.1. Analysis was restricted to V-J combinations with a frequency above 0.0001, which covered just over 98% of repertoires. A TCR clonal expansion and chaos score per V-J combination was defined as the ratio of F50 clonal expansion to chaos observed in the TCRdist matrix. Features were reduced by Welch's t-statistics and random forest to 10 to 15 V-J combinations, which fed a naive Bayes classifier. The similarity between thyroid and blood repertoires was quantified using the Morisita-Horn index. The public reads were quality trimmed at Q25 with fastp and then assembled into clones with MiXCR by TCRdb, keeping productive beta chains. When rows share a CDR3 protein, they turn into one entry using the most common DNA and genes. TCRdb, not the original authors, processed these V and J calls. The sample table lists 600,000 to 700,000 distinct CDR3 sequences, roughly 41% of them with a count of one. Roughly 3.5% of the sample comes from the top ten.

This clonotype was found many times. The antigen it recognizes is unknown. No per-base quality is available; no much larger clone lies one base away. Sequenced material: peripheral blood. The chain is assembled from TRBV25-1 and TRBJ2-7; the D match is possibly TRBD1 or TRBD2, with 7 bases aligned in each. The sequence was collected from an adult man with Graves' ophthalmopathy. The DNA sequence follows: TGTGCCAGCAGTGGAAGCGGGACAGCTACCTACGAGCAGTACTTC. Translation gives CASSGSGTATYEQYF.